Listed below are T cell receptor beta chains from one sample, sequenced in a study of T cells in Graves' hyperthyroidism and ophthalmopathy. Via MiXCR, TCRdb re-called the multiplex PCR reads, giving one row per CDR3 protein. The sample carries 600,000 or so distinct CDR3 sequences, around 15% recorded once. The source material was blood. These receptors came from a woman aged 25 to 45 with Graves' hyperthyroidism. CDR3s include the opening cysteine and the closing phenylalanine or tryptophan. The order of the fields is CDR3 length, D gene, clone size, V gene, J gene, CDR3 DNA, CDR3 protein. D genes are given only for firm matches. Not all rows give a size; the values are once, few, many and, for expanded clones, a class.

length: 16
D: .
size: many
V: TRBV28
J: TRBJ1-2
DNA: TGTGCCAGCAGGTCCAGGGCAGCCCTCCCCCCCTATGGCTACACCTTC
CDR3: CASRSRAALPPYGYTF

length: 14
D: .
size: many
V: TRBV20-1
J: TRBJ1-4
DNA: TGCAGTGCTAGAGGGTCAAGGGGGGATGAAAAACTGTTTTTT
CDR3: CSARGSRGDEKLFF

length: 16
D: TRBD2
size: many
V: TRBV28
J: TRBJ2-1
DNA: TGTGCCAGCCTCCCCCAACTAGCGGGCTCCCACAATGAGCAGTTCTTC
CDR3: CASLPQLAGSHNEQFF

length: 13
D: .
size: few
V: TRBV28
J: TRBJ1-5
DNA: TGTGCCAGCAGTACCAGCAGCCCCCGGGACGGGTATTTT
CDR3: CASSTSSPRDGYF

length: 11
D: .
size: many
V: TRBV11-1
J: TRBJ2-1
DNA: TGTGCCAGCAGATCCTGGGACAACCAGTTCTTC
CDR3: CASRSWDNQFF

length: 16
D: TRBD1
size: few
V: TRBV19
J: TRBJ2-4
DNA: TGTGCCAGTACCTCACCGGGACAGGGGGCTCTGAACATTCAGTACTTC
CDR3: CASTSPGQGALNIQYF

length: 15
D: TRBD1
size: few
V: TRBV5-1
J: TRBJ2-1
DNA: TGCGCCAGCGCCCTTTCCGGGACAGGGTACGATGAGCAGTTCTTC
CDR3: CASALSGTGYDEQFF

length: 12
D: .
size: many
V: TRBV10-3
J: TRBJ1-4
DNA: TGTGCCATCAGTGAGCGGAGTGAAAAACTGTTTTTT
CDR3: CAISERSEKLFF

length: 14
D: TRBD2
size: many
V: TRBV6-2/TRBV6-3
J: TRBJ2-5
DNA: TGTGCCAGCAGACCACTAGCGGTACAAGAGACCCAGTACTTC
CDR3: CASRPLAVQETQYF

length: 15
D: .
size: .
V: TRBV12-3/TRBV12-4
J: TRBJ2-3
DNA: TGTGCCAGCCAGCTGGGCGGGATAGGAGGAGATACGCAGTATTTT
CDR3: CASQLGGIGGDTQYF

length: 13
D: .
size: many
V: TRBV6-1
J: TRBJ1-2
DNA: TGTGCCAGTACCGGGACACAGATGGGAGGCTACACCTTC
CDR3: CASTGTQMGGYTF

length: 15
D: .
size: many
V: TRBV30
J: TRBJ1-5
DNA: TGTGCCTGGAGTCGTGGGGGCGTCGGCAATCAGCCCCAGCATTTT
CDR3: CAWSRGGVGNQPQHF

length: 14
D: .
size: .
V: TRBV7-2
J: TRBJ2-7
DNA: TGTGCCAGCAGCTTTCGGACTCACACCTACGAGCAGTACTTC
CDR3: CASSFRTHTYEQYF

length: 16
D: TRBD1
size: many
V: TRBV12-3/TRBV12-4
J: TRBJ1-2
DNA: TGTGCCAGCAGTCTAGAGGTAGCGGCAGGGGGTTATGGCTACACCTTC
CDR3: CASSLEVAAGGYGYTF

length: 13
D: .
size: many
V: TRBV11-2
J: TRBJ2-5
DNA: TGTGCCAGCAGCTTAGCGGGGTGGGAGACCCAGTACTTC
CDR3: CASSLAGWETQYF

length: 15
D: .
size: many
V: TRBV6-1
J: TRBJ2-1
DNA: TGTGCCAGCAGTGATAGGGGAGACTCCTACAATGAGCAGTTCTTC
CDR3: CASSDRGDSYNEQFF

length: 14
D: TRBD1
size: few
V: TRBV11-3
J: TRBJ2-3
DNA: TGTGCCAGCAATCGACAGGGGAGCACAGATACGCAGTATTTT
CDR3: CASNRQGSTDTQYF

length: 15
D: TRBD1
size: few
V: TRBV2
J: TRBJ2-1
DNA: TGTGCCAGCAGAATTGACAGGGGGGAGTACAATGAGCAGTTCTTC
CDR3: CASRIDRGEYNEQFF

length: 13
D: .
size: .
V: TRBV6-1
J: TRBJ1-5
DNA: TGTGCCAGCAGGGCGGACAGAGATCAGCCCCAGCATTTT
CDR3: CASRADRDQPQHF

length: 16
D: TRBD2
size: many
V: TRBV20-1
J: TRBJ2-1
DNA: TGCAGTGCTCCGATGCGGCTAGCGGGAGTTGGCGGTGAGCAGTTCTTC
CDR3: CSAPMRLAGVGGEQFF

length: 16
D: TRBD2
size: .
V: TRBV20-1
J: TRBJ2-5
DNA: TGCAGTGCTAGAGAGGGACTAGCGGGGAACCAAGAGACCCAGTACTTC
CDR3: CSAREGLAGNQETQYF

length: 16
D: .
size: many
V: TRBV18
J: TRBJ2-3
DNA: TGTGCCAGCTCACCACCGACAGGGACTAGCACAGATACGCAGTATTTT
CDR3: CASSPPTGTSTDTQYF

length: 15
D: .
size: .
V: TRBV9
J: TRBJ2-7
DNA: TGTGCCAGCAGCGACCACGAAAAAGGGGAATACGAGCAGTACTTC
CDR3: CASSDHEKGEYEQYF

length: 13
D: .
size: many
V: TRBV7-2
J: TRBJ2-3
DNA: TGTGCCAGCAGCTTAAATTCTGTGGATACGCAGTATTTT
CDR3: CASSLNSVDTQYF

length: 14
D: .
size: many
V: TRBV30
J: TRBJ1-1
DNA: TGTGCCTGGAGTATAGAACTTCCGAACACTGAAGCTTTCTTT
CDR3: CAWSIELPNTEAFF

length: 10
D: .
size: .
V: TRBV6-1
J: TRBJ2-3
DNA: TGTGCCAGCAAGGGCGGTACGCAGTATTTT
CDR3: CASKGGTQYF

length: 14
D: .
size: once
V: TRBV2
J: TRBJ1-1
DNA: TGTGCCAGCAGTGTTAGGGGCGGGTACACTGAAGCTTTCTTT
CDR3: CASSVRGGYTEAFF

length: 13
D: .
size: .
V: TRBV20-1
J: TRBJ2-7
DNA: TGCAGTGCTGATGGACCCGGGAACTACGAACAGTACTTC
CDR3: CSADGPGNYEQYF

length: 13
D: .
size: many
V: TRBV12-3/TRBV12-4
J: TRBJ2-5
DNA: TGTGCCAGCAGGAGACTAGGCGCGGAGACCCAGTACTTC
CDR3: CASRRLGAETQYF

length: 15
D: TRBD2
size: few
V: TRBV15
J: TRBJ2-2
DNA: TGTGCCACCGACGCGGGGGGAGGGATGACTGGGGAGCTGTTTTTT
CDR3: CATDAGGGMTGELFF

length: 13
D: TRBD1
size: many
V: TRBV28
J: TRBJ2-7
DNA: TGTGCCACCCTAACAGGGGGGCCCTACGAGCAGTACTTC
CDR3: CATLTGGPYEQYF

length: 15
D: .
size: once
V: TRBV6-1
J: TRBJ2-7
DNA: TGTGCCAGCAGTCAGGTACGGACAGTCGCCTACGAGCAGTACTTC
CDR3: CASSQVRTVAYEQYF

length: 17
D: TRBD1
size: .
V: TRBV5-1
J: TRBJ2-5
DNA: TGCGCCAGCTCCCGAGGGGATGGCTCAGGGGGCGGCGAGACCCAGTACTTC
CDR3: CASSRGDGSGGGETQYF

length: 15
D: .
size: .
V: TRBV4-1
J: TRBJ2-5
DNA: TGCGCCAGCAGCCCCTTCGCGGAGGGCCAAGAGACCCAGTACTTC
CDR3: CASSPFAEGQETQYF

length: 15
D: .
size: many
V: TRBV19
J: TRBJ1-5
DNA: TGTGCCAGTAGTACCTCCGGGGGGGGCAATCAGCCCCAGCATTTT
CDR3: CASSTSGGGNQPQHF

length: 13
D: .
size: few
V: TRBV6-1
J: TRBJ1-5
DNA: TGTGCCAGCAGTTTCGGGGGGCATCAGCCCCAGCATTTT
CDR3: CASSFGGHQPQHF

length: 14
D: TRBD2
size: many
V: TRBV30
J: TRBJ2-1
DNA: TGTGCTGGGACTAGCGGGAGCTCCTACAATGAGCAGTTCTTC
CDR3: CAGTSGSSYNEQFF

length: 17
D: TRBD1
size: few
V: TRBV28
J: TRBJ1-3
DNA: TGTGCCAGCAGTTTATGGGGGAGACAGGGATCTGGAAACACCATATATTTT
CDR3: CASSLWGRQGSGNTIYF

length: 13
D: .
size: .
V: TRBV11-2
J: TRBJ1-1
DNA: TGTGCCAGCAGCTTTGATAGAAAGCCTGAAGCTTTCTTT
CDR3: CASSFDRKPEAFF

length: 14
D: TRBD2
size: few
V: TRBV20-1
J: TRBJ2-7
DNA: TGCAGTGCTAGCCAGCTAGCGGGATACCACGAGCAGTACTTC
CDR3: CSASQLAGYHEQYF

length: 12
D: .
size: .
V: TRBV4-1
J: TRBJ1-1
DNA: TGCGCCAGCAGCCACGCGAACACTGAAGCTTTCTTT
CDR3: CASSHANTEAFF